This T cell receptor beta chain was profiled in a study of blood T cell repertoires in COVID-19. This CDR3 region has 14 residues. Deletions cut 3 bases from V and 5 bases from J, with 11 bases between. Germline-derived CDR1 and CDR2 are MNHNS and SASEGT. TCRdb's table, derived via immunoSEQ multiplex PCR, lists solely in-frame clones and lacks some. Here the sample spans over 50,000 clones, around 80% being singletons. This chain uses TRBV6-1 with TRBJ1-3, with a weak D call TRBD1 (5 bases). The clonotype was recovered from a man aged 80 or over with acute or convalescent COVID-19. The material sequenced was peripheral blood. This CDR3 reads CASSEADSRNTIYF. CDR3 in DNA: TGTGCCAGCAGTGAGGCAGACAGTCGAAACACCATATATTTT.